These 7 T cell receptor beta chains were all obtained from the same sample, sequenced in a study of cytomegalovirus exposure and HLA in healthy donors. 13 Jbeta primers and 60 Vbeta primers were used for the PCR. TCRdb keeps only in-frame clones here, not all; method: immunoSEQ multiplex PCR. With under 60,000 clones in the sample, the ten largest clones hold 9% to 15%. The sequenced sample consisted of PBMCs. The receptors come from a woman in her thirties in good health and CMV-seropositive.

This sequence joins TRBV19 and TRBJ1-5; D not resolved. Trimming cost V 3 bases and J 3 bases, with 12 bases left between them. CDR3 length equals 15 residues. The germline gives CDR1 LNHDA, CDR2 SQIVND (reference sequence). The CDR3 sequence: CASSIGGYDNQPQHF. The CDR3 coding sequence is TGTGCCAGTAGTATTGGAGGGTACGACAATCAGCCCCAGCATTTT.

The chain links TRBV9 to TRBJ1-3; D unresolved. Germline assignment: CDR1 SGDLS and CDR2 YYNGEE. The CDR3 contains 15 residues. V lost 0 bases and J lost 4, with 11 bases in between. CDR3 sequence (DNA): TGTGCCAGCAGCGTAGGGCAGGCTCTGGGAAACACCATATATTTT. This translates into CASSVGQALGNTIYF.

The chain recombines TRBV18 with TRBJ1-2, with TRBD1 matching over 9 bases. CDR1 is KGHSH and CDR2 is LQKENI in the germline V gene. V was clipped by 5 bases and J by 3 bases; unmatched bases: 4. This CDR3 is 14 amino acids long. For the CDR3, the DNA is TGTGCCAGCTCAGCGGGACAGGGTGACTATGGCTACACCTTC. It yields the protein CASSAGQGDYGYTF.

J is TRBJ1-2 and V is TRBV7-9; possibly TRBD1 for D (5 bases). CDR1 is SEHNR, CDR2 FQNEAQ, per germline (reference sequence). This CDR3 region has 13 residues. V lost 1 base and J 4 bases, leaving 7 bases between the germline ends. Here the CDR3 reads CASSLVQGYGYTF. Here the CDR3 DNA reads TGTGCCAGCAGCTTAGTGCAGGGCTATGGCTACACCTTC.

The V and J genes are TRBV28 and TRBJ2-6; the D gene is possibly TRBD2 (5 bases). V was pared by 4 bases and J by 0 bases, with 16 bases between. This CDR3 region has 18 residues. CDR1 MDHEN and CDR2 SYDVKM come from the germline V gene. The CDR3 loop is CASSSRGIRSSGANVLTF. The CDR3, as DNA: TGTGCCAGCAGTTCCCGGGGTATTCGAAGCTCTGGGGCCAACGTCCTGACTTTC.

The chain joins TRBV6-1 to TRBJ1-5; 7 bases are a match to TRBD1. CDR1 and CDR2 (germline): MNHNS, SASEGT. J lost 1 base, V lost 7 bases, and 7 bases had no gene match. The CDR3 covers 15 residues. CDR3 protein: CASKPTTGSNQPQHF. The CDR3, as DNA: TGTGCCAGCAAACCGACGACAGGGAGCAATCAGCCCCAGCATTTT.

The chain joins TRBV7-9 to TRBJ1-4, with 9 bases aligning to TRBD1. CDR1 and CDR2 from the germline V gene are SEHNR and FQNEAQ (reference sequence). Unmatched junction bases numbered 10, after V lost 0 bases and J lost 14 bases. CDR3 length: 15 amino acids. The CDR3 here is CASSLAGQGHLGLFF. The CDR3 DNA reads as TGTGCCAGCAGCTTAGCGGGACAGGGCCATTTGGGGCTGTTTTTT.